This entry concerns a single TCR beta chain. Sequencing used immunoSEQ multiplex PCR; TCRdb keeps in-frame clones, though not all of them. The table has a few hundred thousand clones, about 86% seen once. These data are taken from a study of blood T cell repertoires in COVID-19. Overall study: T cells, B-cell-depleted T cells, or PBMCs provided the cDNA or gDNA that served as material.

Trimming cost V 1 base and J 2 bases, with 16 bases left between them. CDR3 length: 17 residues. CDR1 and CDR2 from the germline V gene are LGHNA and YNFKEQ. Participants came from about two dozen US areas, aged roughly 18 to 95 years. The study counted Cohort 3 donors as recovered given two negative PCRs, clearance, or symptom resolution. The sequence came from a man aged 50-60 years who had recovered from COVID-19. Sequencing was carried out using PBMCs or T cells enriched from blood (not recorded which). The chain couples TRBV4-2 to TRBJ2-3; D is possibly TRBD2 (6 bases). The CDR3 DNA reads TGTGCCAGCAGCCAAGGAAAGCCCTTGCGGGACACAGATACGCAGTATTTT. Translated: CASSQGKPLRDTDTQYF.